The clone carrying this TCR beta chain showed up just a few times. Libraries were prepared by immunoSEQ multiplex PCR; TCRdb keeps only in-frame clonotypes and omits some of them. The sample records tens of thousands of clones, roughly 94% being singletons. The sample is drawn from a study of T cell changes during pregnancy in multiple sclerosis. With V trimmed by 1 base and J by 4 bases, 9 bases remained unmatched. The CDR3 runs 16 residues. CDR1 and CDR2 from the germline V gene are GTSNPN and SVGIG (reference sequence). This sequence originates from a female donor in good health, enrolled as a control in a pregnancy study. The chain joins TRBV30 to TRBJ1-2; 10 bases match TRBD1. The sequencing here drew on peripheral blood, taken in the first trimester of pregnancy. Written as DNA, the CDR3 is TGTGCCTGGAGTGGGCCGACAGGGGGCGCGGGCTATGGCTACACCTTC. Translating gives CAWSGPTGGAGYGYTF.